These 24 T cell receptor beta chains share one sample of origin, sequenced in a study of pediatric ulcerative colitis. Assay: immunoSEQ multiplex PCR; the TCRdb copy retains only in-frame clones and omits some. This sample has some 60,000 clones, with 77% found just once. Input material: blood. The receptors were gathered from a boy aged 5-17 years with moderate ulcerative colitis.

This clone has only a few counts. CDR3 residues: CASSSPSGNSYNEQFF. The CDR3 nucleotides are TGTGCCAGCAGTTCACCTAGCGGTAACTCCTACAATGAGCAGTTCTTC. The chain recombines TRBV6-6 with TRBJ2-1, with 7 bases lining up with TRBD2. CDR3 length: 16 amino acids. J was trimmed by 0 bases and V by 4 bases; bases with no gene match: 6. Germline-derived CDR1 and CDR2 are MNHNY and SVGAGI (reference sequence).

The CDR3 bases are TGTGCCACCAGCGGCTTTGGACAGGAAGAATACGAGCAGTACTTC. Translating it yields CATSGFGQEEYEQYF. The V gene is TRBV15, the J gene TRBJ2-7, with 7 nucleotides matching TRBD1. V was pared by 5 bases and J by 4 bases, with 11 bases of the junction left unmatched. Germline loops: CDR1 LNHNV, CDR2 YYDKDF (reference sequence). The CDR3 is 15 amino acids.

The chain is built from TRBV29-1 and TRBJ2-3; D gene unclear. V lost 3 bases, J lost 2 bases, and 9 bases lay in between. This CDR3 spans 13 amino acids. Per the germline V gene, CDR1 is SQVTM and CDR2 is ANQGSEA. CDR3 sequence (DNA): TGCAGCGTTGAGTACAGTTACACAGATACGCAGTATTTT. Its translation is CSVEYSYTDTQYF.

This chain uses TRBV29-1 with TRBJ2-5; D could derive from TRBD1 or TRBD2 (5 bases each). Germline V gene sequence: CDR1 SQVTM, CDR2 ANQGSEA. This CDR3 contains 14 residues. V lost 4 bases and J 1 base, leaving 13 bases between the germline ends. CDR3 DNA sequence: TGCAGCGTTGTTGGGAGAAGGGGCCAAGAGACCCAGTACTTC. Translating gives CSVVGRRGQETQYF.

The rearrangement joins TRBV5-1 to TRBJ1-1; tentatively, D is TRBD1 (6 bases). Trimming stripped 3 bases from V and 5 bases from J, with 14 bases between. Per germline, CDR1 SGHRS and CDR2 YFSETQ. The CDR3 covers 14 residues. The CDR3 loop is CASSSLEGGTEAFF. The CDR3 DNA reads TGCGCCAGCAGCTCACTTGAGGGGGGGACTGAAGCTTTCTTT.

As to this clone: This sample also contains other DNA sequences that code for the same CDR3. The CDR3 nucleotides read TGCGCCAGCAGCTTTTCCTACGAGCAGTACTTC. This sequence encodes CASSFSYEQYF. The chain recombines TRBV5-1 with TRBJ2-7; D not resolved. The CDR3 covers 11 residues. Germline values: CDR1 SGHRS, CDR2 YFSETQ. V lost 2 bases, J lost 1 base, and 1 base lay in between.

The chain combines TRBV6-1 with TRBJ2-7; TRBD1 aligns across 9 bases. Germline CDR1 and CDR2: MNHNS and SASEGT. V was clipped by 6 bases and J by 3 bases; unmatched bases: 6. This CDR3 is built from 14 residues. The CDR3 bases are TGTGCCAGCAGAATAGGACAGGGGAGCTACGAGCAGTACTTC. It is translated as CASRIGQGSYEQYF.

This clone was observed a handful of times. The chain employs TRBV19 and TRBJ2-7; D is possibly TRBD2 (7 bases). V gave up 5 bases and J gave up 7 bases, with 15 bases separating them. Germline V gives CDR1 LNHDA, CDR2 SQIVND (reference sequence). CDR3 length: 13 residues. Written as DNA, the CDR3 is TGTGCCAGTAGTTGGTTGGGAGGGGGAGAGCAGTACTTC. Translating gives CASSWLGGGEQYF.

This clone occurred once. This rearrangement joins TRBV28 to TRBJ1-5; possible D gene TRBD1, 6 bases. V was trimmed by 2 bases and J by 3 bases, leaving 23 bases between them. The CDR3 contains 19 residues. In germline, CDR1 is MDHEN, CDR2 SYDVKM. The CDR3 protein is CASSLMFRWRDRYNQPQHF. The CDR3 nucleotides read TGTGCCAGCAGTTTAATGTTTCGATGGAGAGACAGGTACAATCAGCCCCAGCATTTT.

The rearrangement uses TRBV4-1 and TRBJ2-2; 8 bases fit TRBD2. The germline V gene has CDR1 MGHRA and CDR2 YSYEKL. This CDR3 is built from 16 residues. The V and J ends lost 3 bases and 2 bases, in that order; junction bases with no gene match: 5. Here the CDR3 DNA reads TGCGCCAGCAGCCACCAACGGGGGGGCAACACCGGGGAGCTGTTTTTT. The encoded protein is CASSHQRGGNTGELFF.

V and J are TRBV7-2 and TRBJ1-2, with D perhaps matching TRBD1 (5 bases). Trimming left V 5 bases short and J 0 bases short, with 13 bases between. Germline assignment: CDR1 SGHTA and CDR2 FQGNSA. The CDR3 runs 15 residues. The CDR3 here is CASSRDSLANYGYTF. CDR3 in DNA: TGTGCCAGCAGCCGAGACAGCCTAGCTAACTATGGCTACACCTTC.

The V gene is TRBV19, the J gene TRBJ2-7; 9 positions agree with TRBD2. Germline CDR1 and CDR2: LNHDA and SQIVND (reference sequence). V was clipped by 6 bases and J by 4 bases; unmatched bases: 10. The CDR3 spans 15 residues. The CDR3 loop is CASRALAGGSYEQYF. The CDR3 DNA reads as TGTGCCAGTAGGGCCTTGGCGGGAGGGTCGTACGAGCAGTACTTC.

The chain is built from TRBV25-1 and TRBJ2-5; D unresolved. The germline V gene encodes CDR1 MGHDK and CDR2 SYGVNS. V lost 8 bases and J lost 5, with 6 bases in between. The CDR3 is 10 residues long. The CDR3 coding sequence is TGTGCCAGCCAAGGCGAGACCCAGTACTTC. Amino acid sequence: CASQGETQYF.

The gene calls are TRBV9 and TRBJ1-1; D unclear. Per germline, CDR1 SGDLS and CDR2 YYNGEE. CDR3 length: 17 residues. The V gene lost 4 bases and the J gene lost 1 base, with 20 bases spanning the gap. CDR3 sequence (DNA): TGTGCCAGCAGCTCCCCCGGCCGGAGCGGATGGAACACTGAAGCTTTCTTT. It encodes CASSSPGRSGWNTEAFF. Full variable domain (rest looked up from reference TRBV9 and TRBJ1-1): DSGVTQTPKHLITATGQRVTLRCSPRSGDLSVYWYQQSLDQGLQFLIQYYNGEERAKGNILERFSAQQFPDLHSELNLSSLELGDSALYFCASSSPGRSGWNTEAFFGQGTRLTVV.

The chain uses TRBV11-3 and TRBJ2-1; no firm D call. Trimming removed 5 bases from V and 5 bases from J, with 4 bases in between. There are 11 residues in the CDR3. Looked up from germline, CDR1 is SGHNT and CDR2 is YENEEA. For the CDR3, the DNA is TGTGCCAGCAGCAAGCACAATGAGCAGTTCTTC. This gives the protein CASSKHNEQFF.

The V and J genes are TRBV19 and TRBJ2-2; D gene uncertain. Trimming cost V 1 base and J 2 bases, with 2 bases left between them. CDR3 length: 13 amino acids. Germline V lookup: CDR1 LNHDA, CDR2 SQIVND (reference sequence). CDR3 loop: CASSIGNTGELFF. In DNA, the CDR3 is TGTGCCAGTAGTATAGGCAACACCGGGGAGCTGTTTTTT.

The CDR3 DNA sequence: TGTGCCAGCAACAAGGGGGACACCGGGGAGCTGTTTTTT. As protein: CASNKGDTGELFF. J is TRBJ2-2 and V is TRBV2; a possible D gene is TRBD1 (6 bases). This CDR3 is built from 13 residues. Germline-derived CDR1 and CDR2 are SNHLY and FYNNEI. Trimming removed 7 bases from V and 3 bases from J, with 9 bases in between.

This clone has just a few counts. The chain carries TRBV25-1 and TRBJ2-1; D uncertain. Trimming shortened V by 5 bases and J by 0 bases, and 2 bases separated the two germline ends. In germline, CDR1 is MGHDK, CDR2 SYGVNS. The CDR3 has 12 residues. CDR3 nucleotides: TGTGCCAGCAGTACCTCCTACAATGAGCAGTTCTTC. It codes for CASSTSYNEQFF.

This clone was observed a single time. This sequence joins TRBV5-1 and TRBJ2-7; D is perhaps TRBD2 (7 bases). V was shortened by 5 bases and J by 6 bases, with 18 bases between the two germline ends. The CDR3 length is 14 residues. CDR1 SGHRS and CDR2 YFSETQ come from the germline V gene. CDR3 sequence: CASRSWGGQGEQYF. The CDR3 DNA reads TGCGCCAGCAGATCCTGGGGGGGCCAGGGCGAGCAGTACTTC.

V usage is TRBV6-5 and J usage is TRBJ2-5, with 9 bases aligning to TRBD2. CDR1 is MNHEY and CDR2 is SVGAGI in the germline V gene. The CDR3 consists of 16 residues. The V and J ends lost 2 bases and 5 bases, in that order; junction bases with no gene match: 9. CDR3 protein: CASSYASVAGVETQYF. CDR3 nucleotides: TGTGCCAGCAGTTACGCCTCGGTAGCGGGAGTGGAGACCCAGTACTTC.

V and J are TRBV18 and TRBJ1-5, with D unresolved. Per germline, CDR1 KGHSH and CDR2 LQKENI. The ends were cut back, 2 bases at V and 0 bases at J, with 17 bases in the middle. The CDR3 runs to 18 residues. CDR3 sequence reads: CASSPAMSSTSSNQPQHF. The CDR3, as DNA: TGTGCCAGCTCACCAGCTATGTCGTCCACAAGTAGCAATCAGCCCCAGCATTTT.

This clone was detected once. V gene TRBV5-6 combines with J gene TRBJ2-1; D not resolved. V lost 0 bases to trimming and J lost 10 bases, with 5 bases between them. The CDR3 sequence is 11 residues long. The V gene's germline CDR1 is SGHDT and CDR2 YYEEEE. CDR3 sequence (DNA): TGTGCCAGCAGCTTGGTAGGGGAGCAGTTCTTC. Encoded protein: CASSLVGEQFF.

The chain has TRBV29-1 and TRBJ2-7; D is possibly TRBD2 (5 bases). The CDR3 length is 16 residues. With 2 bases removed from V and 2 bases from J, the gap between germline ends came to 19 bases. Per germline, CDR1 SQVTM and CDR2 ANQGSEA. This chain's CDR3 is CSVELVGQMRAYEQYF. The CDR3 DNA follows: TGCAGCGTTGAATTAGTCGGGCAGATGAGGGCCTACGAGCAGTACTTC.

The rearrangement links TRBV11-3 to TRBJ2-7; D uncertain. The CDR3 has 13 amino acids. The ends were cut back, 4 bases at V and 4 bases at J, with 11 bases in the middle. CDR1 is SGHNT, CDR2 YENEEA, per germline. The CDR3 nucleotides read TGTGCCAGCAGCTCAAGGGTGGGGTACGAGCAGTACTTC. Amino acid sequence: CASSSRVGYEQYF.